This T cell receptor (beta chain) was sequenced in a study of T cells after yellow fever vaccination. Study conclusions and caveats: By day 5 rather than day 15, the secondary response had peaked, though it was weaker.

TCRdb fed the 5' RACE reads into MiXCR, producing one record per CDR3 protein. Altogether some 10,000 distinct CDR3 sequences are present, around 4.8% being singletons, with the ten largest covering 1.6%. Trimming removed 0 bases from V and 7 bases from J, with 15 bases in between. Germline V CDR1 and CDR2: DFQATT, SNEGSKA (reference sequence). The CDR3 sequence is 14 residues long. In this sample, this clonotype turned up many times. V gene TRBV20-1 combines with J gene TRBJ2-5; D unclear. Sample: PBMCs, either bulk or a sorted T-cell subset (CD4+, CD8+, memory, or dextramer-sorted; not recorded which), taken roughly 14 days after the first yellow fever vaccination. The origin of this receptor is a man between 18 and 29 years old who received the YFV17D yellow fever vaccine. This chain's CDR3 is CSARDPRALGTQYF. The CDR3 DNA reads TGCAGTGCTAGAGATCCGAGAGCGTTGGGGACCCAGTACTTC.